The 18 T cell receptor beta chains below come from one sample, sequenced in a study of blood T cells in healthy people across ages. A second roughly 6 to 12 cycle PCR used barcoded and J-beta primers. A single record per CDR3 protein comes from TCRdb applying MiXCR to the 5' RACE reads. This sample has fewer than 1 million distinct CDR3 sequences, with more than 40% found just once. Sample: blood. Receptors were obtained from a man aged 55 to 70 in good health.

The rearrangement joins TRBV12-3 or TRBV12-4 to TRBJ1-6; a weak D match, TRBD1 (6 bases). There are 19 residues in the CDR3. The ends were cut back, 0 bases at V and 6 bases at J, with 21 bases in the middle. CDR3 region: CASSLAITGGGHRNSPLHF. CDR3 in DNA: TGTGCCAGCAGTTTAGCGATAACCGGGGGGGGACATCGTAATTCACCCCTCCACTTT.

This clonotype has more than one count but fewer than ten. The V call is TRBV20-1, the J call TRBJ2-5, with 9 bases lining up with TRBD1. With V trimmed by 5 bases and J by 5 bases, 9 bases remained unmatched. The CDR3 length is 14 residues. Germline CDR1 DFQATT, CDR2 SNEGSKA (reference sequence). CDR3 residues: CSAPRTGGYETQYF. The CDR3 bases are TGCAGTGCTCCGCGCACAGGGGGCTATGAGACCCAGTACTTC.

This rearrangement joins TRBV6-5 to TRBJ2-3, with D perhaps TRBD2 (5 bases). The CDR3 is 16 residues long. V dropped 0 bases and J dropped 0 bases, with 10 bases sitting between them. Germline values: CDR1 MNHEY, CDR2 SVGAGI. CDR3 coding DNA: TGTGCCAGCAGTTACTCGAGGAGGTATAGCACAGATACGCAGTATTTT. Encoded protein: CASSYSRRYSTDTQYF.

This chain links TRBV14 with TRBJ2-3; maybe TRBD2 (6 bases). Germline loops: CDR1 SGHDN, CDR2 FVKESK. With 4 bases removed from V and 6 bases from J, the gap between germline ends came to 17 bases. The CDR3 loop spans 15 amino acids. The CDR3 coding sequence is TGTGCCAGCAGCCTGGAGCTAGCGTCAATGGATACGCAGTATTTT. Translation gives CASSLELASMDTQYF.

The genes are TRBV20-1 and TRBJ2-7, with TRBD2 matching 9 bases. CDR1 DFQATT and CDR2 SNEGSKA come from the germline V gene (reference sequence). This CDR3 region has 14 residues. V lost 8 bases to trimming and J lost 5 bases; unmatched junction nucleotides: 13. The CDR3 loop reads CSTHRGGARNEQYF. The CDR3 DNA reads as TGCAGTACACACCGCGGGGGGGCCAGGAACGAGCAGTACTTC.

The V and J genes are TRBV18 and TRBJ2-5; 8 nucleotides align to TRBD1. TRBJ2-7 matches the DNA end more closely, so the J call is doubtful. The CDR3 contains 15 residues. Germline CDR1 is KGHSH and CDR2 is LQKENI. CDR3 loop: CASSRGQGPPDEQYF. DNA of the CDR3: TGTGCCAGCTCGAGAGGACAGGGTCCCCCGGACGAGCAGTACTTC.

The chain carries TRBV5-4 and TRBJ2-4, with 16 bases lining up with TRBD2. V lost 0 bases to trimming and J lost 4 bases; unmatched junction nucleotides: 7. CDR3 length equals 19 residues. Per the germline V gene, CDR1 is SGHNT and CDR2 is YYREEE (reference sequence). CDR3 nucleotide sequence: TGTGCCAGCAGCTTGGCCAAGGGACTAGCGGGGGGGACGAAAAACATTCAGTACTTC. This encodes CASSLAKGLAGGTKNIQYF.

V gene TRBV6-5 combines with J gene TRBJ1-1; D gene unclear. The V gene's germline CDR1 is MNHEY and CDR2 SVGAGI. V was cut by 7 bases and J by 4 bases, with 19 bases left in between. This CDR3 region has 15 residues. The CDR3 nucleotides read TGTGCCAGCACCCGCGAGGCCATGGGGATCACTGAAGCTTTCTTT. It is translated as CASTREAMGITEAFF.

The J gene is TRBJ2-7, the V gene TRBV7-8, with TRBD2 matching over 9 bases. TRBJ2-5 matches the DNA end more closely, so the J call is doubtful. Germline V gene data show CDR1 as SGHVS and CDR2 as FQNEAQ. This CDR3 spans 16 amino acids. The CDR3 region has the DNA TGTGCCAGCAGCTACGAGCGGGGGGCCTACCAAGAGACCCAGTACTTC. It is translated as CASSYERGAYQETQYF.

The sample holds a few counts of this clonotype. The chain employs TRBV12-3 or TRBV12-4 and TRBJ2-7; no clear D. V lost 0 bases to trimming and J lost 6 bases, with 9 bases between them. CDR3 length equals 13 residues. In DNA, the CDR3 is TGTGCCAGCAGTTTAGCTTCGTGGGTCGAGCAGTACTTC. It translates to CASSLASWVEQYF.

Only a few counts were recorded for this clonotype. The CDR3 is CASSLTIQGAARNEKLFF. CDR3 in DNA: TGTGCCAGCAGCTTGACAATTCAGGGGGCCGCAAGGAATGAAAAACTGTTTTTT. This chain joins TRBV5-5 and TRBJ1-4, with 8 nucleotides matching TRBD1. The V gene end was trimmed by 1 base and the J gene end by 5 bases; junction bases not matched to a gene: 13. This CDR3 spans 18 amino acids. Germline CDR1 and CDR2: SGHKS and YYEKEE (reference sequence).

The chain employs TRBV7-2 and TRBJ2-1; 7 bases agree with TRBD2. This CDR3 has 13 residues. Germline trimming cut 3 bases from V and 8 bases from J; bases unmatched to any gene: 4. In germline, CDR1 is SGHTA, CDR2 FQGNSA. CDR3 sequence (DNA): TGTGCCAGCAGCTTCGCGGCGGGGGATGAGCAGTTCTTC. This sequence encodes CASSFAAGDEQFF. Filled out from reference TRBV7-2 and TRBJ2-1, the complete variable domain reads GAGVSQSPSNKVTEKGKDVELRCDPISGHTALYWYRQSLGQGLEFLIYFQGNSAPDKSGLPSDRFSAERTGGSVSTLTIQRTQQEDSAVYLCASSFAAGDEQFFGPGTRLTVL.

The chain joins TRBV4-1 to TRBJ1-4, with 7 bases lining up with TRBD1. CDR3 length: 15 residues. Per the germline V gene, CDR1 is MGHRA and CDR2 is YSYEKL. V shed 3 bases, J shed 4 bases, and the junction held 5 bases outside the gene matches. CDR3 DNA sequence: TGCGCCAGCAGCCAGGGGGGACAGATTAATGAAAAACTGTTTTTT. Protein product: CASSQGGQINEKLFF.

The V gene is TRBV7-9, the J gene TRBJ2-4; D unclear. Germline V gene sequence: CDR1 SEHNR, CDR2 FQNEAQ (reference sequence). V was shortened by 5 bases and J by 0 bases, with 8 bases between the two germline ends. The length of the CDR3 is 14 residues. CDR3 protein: CASSPPEAKNIQYF. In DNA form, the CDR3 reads TGTGCCAGCAGCCCGCCAGAAGCCAAAAACATTCAGTACTTC.

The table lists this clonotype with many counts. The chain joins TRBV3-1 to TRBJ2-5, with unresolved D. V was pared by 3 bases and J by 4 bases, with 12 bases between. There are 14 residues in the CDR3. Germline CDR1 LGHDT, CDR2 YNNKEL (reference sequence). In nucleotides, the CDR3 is TGTGCCAGCAGCCAGGACGCCCAGAGAGAGACCCAGTACTTC. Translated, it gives CASSQDAQRETQYF.

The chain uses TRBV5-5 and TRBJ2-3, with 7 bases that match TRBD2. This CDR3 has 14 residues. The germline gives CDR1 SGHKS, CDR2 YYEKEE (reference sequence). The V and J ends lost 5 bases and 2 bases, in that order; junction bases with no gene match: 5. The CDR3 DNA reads TGTGCCAGCAGGTACGGGGGGACCACAGATACGCAGTATTTT. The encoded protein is CASRYGGTTDTQYF.

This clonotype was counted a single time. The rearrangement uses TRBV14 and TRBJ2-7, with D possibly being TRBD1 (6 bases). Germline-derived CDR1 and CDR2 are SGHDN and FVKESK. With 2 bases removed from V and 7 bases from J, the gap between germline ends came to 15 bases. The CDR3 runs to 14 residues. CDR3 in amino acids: CASSQIDRLGEQYF. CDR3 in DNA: TGTGCCAGCAGCCAAATAGACAGGTTGGGTGAGCAGTACTTC.

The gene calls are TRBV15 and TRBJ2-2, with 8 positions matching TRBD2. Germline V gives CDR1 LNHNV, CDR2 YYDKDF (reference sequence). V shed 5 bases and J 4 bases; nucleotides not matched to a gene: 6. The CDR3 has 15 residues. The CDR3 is CATSGAGGPTGELFF. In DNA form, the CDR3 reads TGTGCCACCAGCGGGGCGGGGGGTCCCACCGGGGAGCTGTTTTTT.